This T cell receptor beta chain is from a study of chronic HIV infection and antiretroviral therapy. Germline CDR1 and CDR2: DFQATT and SNEGSKA (reference sequence). The CDR3 loop spans 15 amino acids. V gave up 4 bases and J gave up 2 bases; unmatched junction bases: 8. TCRdb passed the 5' RACE reads through MiXCR, listing each CDR3 protein once. The table records about 38,000 distinct CDR3 sequences, 7% to 10% of them present only once. The sequenced sample consisted of peripheral blood. J is TRBJ1-2 and V is TRBV20-1; TRBD1 agrees at 9 bases. The receptor was derived from an adult who had HIV and had not received antiretroviral therapy, or was an uninfected healthy control (not recorded which). This CDR3 is CSATITGTGNYGYTF. The DNA of the CDR3 is TGCAGTGCTACGATTACCGGGACAGGGAACTATGGCTACACCTTC.